This T cell receptor (beta chain) was retrieved from a study of shared clonotypes between healthy human individuals. Study-wide results and limits: It was the few donors that limited the genetic and exposure-history diversity represented. Among several donors, about 4.6% of naive CD4 clonotypes were found in common.

Method: immunoSEQ multiplex PCR; TCRdb's copy keeps in-frame clones and lacks some. The sample yields 2.5 million or so clones, approximately 94% seen once. Each donor was a Caucasian adult residing in Nashville, Tennessee. Regarding this clone: The antigen is not known.

Sequencing was performed on naive CD4+ T cells sorted from blood. Subset meaning: CD45RA+ positively selected. This receptor was taken from a man younger than 30 in good health.

The CDR3 here is CASSLVRRVAGGPEGEQYF. In DNA form, the CDR3 reads TGTGCCAGCAGCTTGGTAAGGAGGGTAGCGGGAGGGCCGGAGGGCGAGCAGTACTTC. The chain employs TRBV5-5 and TRBJ2-7; 11 bases agree with TRBD2. The germline gives CDR1 SGHKS, CDR2 YYEKEE (reference sequence). The CDR3 extends over 19 amino acids. V gave up 0 bases and J gave up 6 bases; unmatched junction bases: 17.